The 10 T cell receptor beta chains below were found in one sample sequenced in a study of shared clonotypes between healthy human individuals. Clones were sequenced by immunoSEQ multiplex PCR, and TCRdb holds only the in-frame ones, with some missing. Counted here are some 530,000 clones, over 70% occurring once; the ten biggest clones make up roughly an eighth. The sample was PBMCs. Receptors were obtained from a woman in her forties in good health. Some clones in this sample may be carry-over from other donors' samples.

This clone was recorded many times. The same CDR3 is also encoded by other DNA sequences in this sample. The gene calls are TRBV4-2 and TRBJ2-3; D not resolved. This CDR3 contains 19 residues. Germline values: CDR1 LGHNA, CDR2 YNFKEQ. The germline V and J ends were trimmed by 2 bases and 0 bases, with 21 bases remaining between them. The CDR3 coding sequence is TGTGCCAGCAGCCAAACCCGCCAGGTGGCGAGCTTTAGCACAGATACGCAGTATTTT. This sequence encodes CASSQTRQVASFSTDTQYF.

The gene calls are TRBV9 and TRBJ2-2; D gene uncertain. The length of the CDR3 is 14 residues. The V end lost 3 bases, the J end lost 3 bases, and 9 bases lay between the germline ends. Germline V gene lookup returns CDR1 SGDLS and CDR2 YYNGEE. For the CDR3, the DNA is TGTGCCAGCAGCGAGCAACAAGACACCGGGGAGCTGTTTTTT. It codes for CASSEQQDTGELFF.

Written as DNA, the CDR3 is TGTGCCAGCAGTCTGACCCCTTTCTCAAGCAATCAGCCCCAGCATTTT. Its protein product is CASSLTPFSSNQPQHF. This chain links TRBV28 with TRBJ1-5; D not resolved. Germline V gene sequence: CDR1 MDHEN, CDR2 SYDVKM. The germline V and J ends were trimmed by 5 bases and 1 base, with 15 bases remaining between them. This CDR3 has 16 residues.

This chain's CDR3 is CASSEPGVQGAGQETQYF. In DNA, the CDR3 is TGCGCCAGCAGTGAGCCGGGAGTGCAGGGCGCGGGCCAAGAGACCCAGTACTTC. The rearrangement links TRBV10-2 to TRBJ2-5; the D gene is possibly TRBD2 (6 bases). The ends were cut back, 2 bases at V and 1 base at J, with 20 bases in the middle. CDR1 is WSHSY, CDR2 SAAADI, per germline. The CDR3 has 18 amino acids.

To note about this clone: This sequence is one base from a far larger clone and is likely a read error. This sequence joins TRBV9 and TRBJ2-3; TRBD2 matches at 11 bases. Germline values: CDR1 SGDLS, CDR2 YYNGEE. CDR3 length equals 16 residues. CDR3 sequence: CASSVDLAGGTGTQYF. Here the CDR3 DNA reads TGTGCCAGCAGCGTAGACCTAGCGGGAGGAACAGGTACGCAGTATTTT.

The chain employs TRBV5-4 and TRBJ2-2; D is unclear. V lost 1 base, J lost 6 bases, and 13 bases lay in between. This CDR3 has 15 amino acids. Germline CDR1 is SGHNT and CDR2 is YYREEE (reference sequence). DNA of the CDR3: TGTGCCAGCAGCTTGCACGTTTTTGACGCCGGGGAGCTGTTTTTT. Protein: CASSLHVFDAGELFF.

The rearrangement joins TRBV6-1 to TRBJ1-1; 9 bases agree with TRBD1. From germline, CDR1 is MNHNS and CDR2 SASEGT. J gave up 4 bases and V 8 bases, and 5 bases lay outside the gene matches. The CDR3 has 13 amino acids. The CDR3 DNA is TGTGCCAGCGGGAGGGACAGGGTCACTGAAGCTTTCTTT. Translating it yields CASGRDRVTEAFF.

Worth noting for this clone: A much larger clone differs by one base, so this may be a read error. The chain joins TRBV7-2 to TRBJ2-7; perhaps TRBD2 as D (6 bases). Germline V gene data show CDR1 as SGHTA and CDR2 as FQGNSA. The V end was cut by 4 bases, the J end by 3 bases, with 19 bases between. The CDR3 extends over 16 amino acids. In DNA, the CDR3 is TGTGCCAGCAGCTCCGATCGACTAGTGGGGGGCTACGAGCAGTACTTC. Protein: CASSSDRLVGGYEQYF. Filled out from reference TRBV7-2 and TRBJ2-7, the complete variable domain reads GAGVSQSPSNKVTEKGKDVELRCDPISGHTALYWYRQSLGQGLEFLIYFQGNSAPDKSGLPSDRFSAERTGGSVSTLTIQRTQQEDSAVYLCASSSDRLVGGYEQYFGPGTRLTVT.

The rearrangement uses TRBV9 and TRBJ2-1, with TRBD2 identical over 12 bases. From germline, CDR1 is SGDLS and CDR2 YYNGEE. The CDR3 spans 15 residues. V shed 3 bases, J shed 8 bases, and the junction held 6 bases outside the gene matches. The CDR3 loop reads CASSGLAGVRDEQFF. The CDR3 bases are TGTGCCAGCAGCGGACTAGCGGGAGTTAGAGATGAGCAGTTCTTC.

CDR3 loop: CASSYSGRDDYGYTF. DNA of the CDR3: TGTGCCAGCAGTTACTCCGGGAGGGATGACTATGGCTACACCTTC. This chain links TRBV6-6 with TRBJ1-2; D remains unclear. There are 15 residues in the CDR3. Between the trimmed V and J ends, which lost 0 bases and 3 bases, there was a span of 11 bases. Germline CDR1 and CDR2: MNHNY and SVGAGI (reference sequence).